Presented here are 3 T cell receptor beta chains from one specimen sequenced in a study of spatial heterogeneity in lung cancer. Time point described: sample taken at primary tumor resection. Unsorted samples of tumor, nontumor lung or frozen PBMC had their whole RNA sequenced. TCRdb reanalysed the 5' RACE reads using MiXCR and keeps one entry per CDR3 protein. Among 45,000 to 65,000 distinct CDR3 sequences listed, roughly 7% were seen once. The sample in question was PBMCs, obtained at surgery. These receptors came from a female donor with early-stage non-small cell lung cancer.

In its sample, this clonotype was seen many times. V and J are TRBV7-7 and TRBJ2-5; D remains ambiguous. The ends were cut back, 4 bases at V and 5 bases at J, with 11 bases in the middle. Looked up from germline, CDR1 is SSHAT and CDR2 is FNYEAQ (reference sequence). CDR3 length: 13 amino acids. CDR3: CASSSHPGETQYF. The CDR3 DNA follows: TGTGCCAGCAGCTCCCACCCCGGGGAGACCCAGTACTTC.

This clonotype was observed many times. This chain connects TRBV25-1 to TRBJ1-2, with D possibly being TRBD1 (5 bases). The CDR3 contains 14 residues. Germline V gene lookup returns CDR1 MGHDK and CDR2 SYGVNS. V lost 6 bases to trimming and J lost 4 bases, with 15 bases between them. CDR3 nucleotide sequence: TGTGCCAGCAGCGAAAGAAGACAGATCTATGGCTACACCTTC. It codes for CASSERRQIYGYTF.

This clonotype was seen a single time. A much larger clone is a single base away; this may be a read error. V gene TRBV11-2 combines with J gene TRBJ1-1, with D uncertain. Germline CDR1 is SGHAT and CDR2 is FQNNGV. The CDR3 covers 13 residues. The CDR3 DNA is TGTGCCAGCAGCTTTGACGTGAACACTGGAGCTTTCTTT. Translated: CASSFDVNTGAFF.